Here is one T cell receptor (beta chain) with its context. The antigen is undetermined. These data originate in a study of regulatory T cells in long-lasting Graves disease. Time point in this sample: persistent/refractory GD, antithyroid drugs over 5 years with positive TRAb. RNA extracted from PBMCs served as the sequencing template. Around 8.2 milliliters of peripheral blood went into EDTA tubes. Combining iRepertoire HTBI primers with Arm-PCR of CDR3 regions, the authors built TCR beta libraries. TCRdb independently ran MiXCR on the multiplex PCR reads; one entry per CDR3 protein. The profile shows 400,000 to 500,000 distinct CDR3 sequences, 20% to 25% of them singletons. V lost 6 bases and J 9 bases, leaving 12 bases between the germline ends. The CDR3 covers 12 residues. CDR1 is SGHTA, CDR2 FQGTGA, per germline. General study results and limits: Among persistent patients, a larger number of public clonotypes were shared (approximately 2,900) than among newly diagnosed patients (roughly 970). Less diverse TCR repertoires were seen in persistent Graves' patients than in newly diagnosed ones.

The sequenced sample was peripheral blood mononuclear cells (PBMCs), obtained when the disease was refractory, from a patient treated with antithyroid drugs. This sequence was found in a female donor with Graves disease. This rearrangement joins TRBV7-3 to TRBJ2-1, with TRBD2 as a possible D gene (5 bases). CDR3 sequence (DNA): TGTGCCAGCAGTTACCAGCGGACTGAGCAGTTCTTC. Amino acids: CASSYQRTEQFF.